These 14 T cell receptor beta chains share one sample of origin, sequenced in a study of T cell responses to AZD1222 COVID-19 vaccine. The protocol was immunoSEQ multiplex PCR, while the TCRdb copy is restricted to in-frame clones and leaves out a portion. The sample lists 160,000 or so clones, 90% to 95% seen once, with 2.6% in the top ten. The sample in question was peripheral blood, obtained on day 0 of AZD1222 vaccination. The receptors were sampled from an adult in good health.

The rearrangement links TRBV27 to TRBJ1-6, with unresolved D. The V end was cut by 2 bases, the J end by 8 bases, with 10 bases between. This CDR3 is built from 14 residues. CDR1 is MNHEY and CDR2 is SMNVEV in the germline V gene (reference sequence). CDR3 residues: CASSLKGEDSPLHF. The CDR3 nucleotides are TGTGCCAGCAGTTTAAAAGGAGAAGATTCACCCCTCCACTTT.

The chain links TRBV27 to TRBJ2-3; 14 nucleotides agree with TRBD2. Germline V gene data show CDR1 as MNHEY and CDR2 as SMNVEV (reference sequence). V gave up 6 bases and J gave up 5 bases; unmatched junction bases: 4. The CDR3 has 15 residues. The CDR3 is CASSPGTSGRDTQYF. DNA of the CDR3: TGTGCCAGCAGCCCCGGGACTAGCGGGAGAGATACGCAGTATTTT.

This chain uses TRBV11-2 with TRBJ1-4; 10 bases match TRBD1. V shed 5 bases, J shed 0 bases, and the junction held 12 bases outside the gene matches. Germline CDR1 is SGHAT and CDR2 is FQNNGV. There are 19 residues in the CDR3. The CDR3 sequence: CASSPRRTGGKATNEKLFF. The CDR3 DNA sequence: TGTGCCAGCAGCCCGCGCCGGACAGGGGGGAAAGCAACTAATGAAAAACTGTTTTTT.

A remark on this clone: Other DNA variants within this sample encode the same CDR3. The rearrangement joins TRBV19 to TRBJ1-1; D is unclear. V was cut by 3 bases and J by 1 base, with 3 bases left in between. In germline, CDR1 is LNHDA, CDR2 SQIVND (reference sequence). The CDR3 loop spans 12 amino acids. CDR3 amino acids: CASSIGNTEAFF. The CDR3 coding sequence is TGTGCCAGTAGTATCGGGAACACTGAAGCTTTCTTT.

The chain combines TRBV11-3 with TRBJ2-1; 11 positions match TRBD1. The germline V gene encodes CDR1 SGHNT and CDR2 YENEEA. This CDR3 is built from 17 residues. The V segment lost 0 bases and the J segment 4 bases; nucleotides outside the gene matches: 5. The CDR3 loop reads CASSLEPGQGVYNEQFF. CDR3 nucleotides: TGTGCCAGCAGCTTAGAACCGGGACAGGGGGTATACAATGAGCAGTTCTTC.

V usage is TRBV5-6 and J usage is TRBJ1-2; a possible D gene is TRBD1 (5 bases). The CDR3 spans 15 residues. CDR1 and CDR2 from the germline V gene are SGHDT and YYEEEE. Trimming shortened V by 4 bases and J by 0 bases, and 13 bases separated the two germline ends. The CDR3 region has the DNA TGTGCCAGCAGCGGGGGAGACCGAACTAACTATGGCTACACCTTC. Amino acid sequence: CASSGGDRTNYGYTF.

This clone appeared many times. The chain couples TRBV11-1 to TRBJ2-7, with D possibly being TRBD2 (5 bases). The V end lost 1 base, the J end lost 2 bases, and 12 bases lay between the germline ends. This CDR3 comprises 15 residues. Germline lookup yields CDR1 SGHAT and CDR2 FQDESV (reference sequence). In DNA, the CDR3 is TGTGCCAGCAGCTTAGAGGCGCGGGCAGCCTACGAGCAGTACTTC. Protein product: CASSLEARAAYEQYF.

The rearrangement joins TRBV6-2 or TRBV6-3 to TRBJ2-2, with 8 bases identical to TRBD1. The CDR3 has 15 amino acids. The V gene end was trimmed by 6 bases and the J gene end by 4 bases; junction bases not matched to a gene: 7. Germline V gene data show CDR1 as MNHEY and CDR2 as SVGEGT. The CDR3 sequence is CASSTDRAGTGELFF. CDR3 nucleotide sequence: TGTGCCAGCAGCACGGACAGGGCGGGCACCGGGGAGCTGTTTTTT.

The DNA of the CDR3 is TGTGCCAGTAGTAACTCACCCCTGGACAGTTCCTACAATGAGCAGTTCTTC. Encoded protein: CASSNSPLDSSYNEQFF. The V and J genes are TRBV19 and TRBJ2-1; D might be TRBD1 (6 bases). There are 17 residues in the CDR3. The V end lost 4 bases, the J end lost 1 base, and 17 bases lay between the germline ends. The germline gives CDR1 LNHDA, CDR2 SQIVND (reference sequence).

This clone was recorded once. The chain employs TRBV6-5 and TRBJ2-1; D might be TRBD1 (5 bases). The CDR3 sequence is 13 residues long. With 5 bases removed from V and 4 bases from J, the gap between germline ends came to 9 bases. Germline CDR1 and CDR2: MNHEY and SVGAGI. DNA for the CDR3: TGTGCCAGCAGTACAGGCCGTTACAATGAGCAGTTCTTC. Translated, it gives CASSTGRYNEQFF.

The rearrangement joins TRBV6-1 to TRBJ1-3; 10 bases are shared with TRBD1. After removal of 3 bases from V and 7 bases from J, the junction contained 9 bases not matched to a gene. The CDR3 runs to 16 residues. The germline V gene has CDR1 MNHNS and CDR2 SASEGT. The CDR3: CASSDRQGAGGNTIYF. The DNA for the CDR3 is TGTGCCAGCAGTGACCGACAGGGGGCCGGTGGGAACACCATATATTTT.

The chain couples TRBV21-1 to TRBJ2-2; no check of the table's D call, TRBD2, against the DNA was made. TRBV21-1 is a pseudogene. The CDR3 totals 17 residues. The CDR3 protein is CASSKVPSGVNTGELFF. The DNA of the CDR3 is TGTGCCAGCAGCAAAGTGCCTAGCGGGGTGAACACCGGGGAGCTGTTTTTT.

The chain has TRBV5-4 and TRBJ2-3; 10 positions match TRBD2. The CDR3 spans 15 residues. V shed 4 bases, J shed 1 base, and the junction held 3 bases outside the gene matches. Germline lookup yields CDR1 SGHNT and CDR2 YYREEE (reference sequence). The CDR3 DNA follows: TGTGCCAGCAGCACCGGACTAGCGGGCACAGATACGCAGTATTTT. It codes for CASSTGLAGTDTQYF.

This clone showed up just once. The CDR3 loop reads CATSRASGFYTEAFF. The CDR3 region has the DNA TGTGCCACCAGCAGAGCTTCCGGGTTTTACACTGAAGCTTTCTTT. The J gene is TRBJ1-1, the V gene TRBV15; D call uncertain. The CDR3 sequence is 15 residues long. V lost 1 base, J lost 3 bases, and 12 bases lay in between. Germline lookup yields CDR1 LNHNV and CDR2 YYDKDF (reference sequence).